A selection of T cell receptor beta chains follows, all from one sample in a study of radiotherapy plus CTLA-4 blockade in lung cancer. The protocol was immunoSEQ multiplex PCR, while the TCRdb copy is restricted to in-frame clones and leaves out a portion. In the table there are 120,000 or so clones, about four fifths of which are singletons. The sample consisted of peripheral blood, taken from a patient treated with radiotherapy plus ipilimumab. These receptors were taken from a human donor with non-small cell lung cancer who had a partial response to radiotherapy plus ipilimumab. The CDR3 runs from the conserved cysteine through the conserved F or W. A D gene is named only where the DNA matches it firmly. For some rows the clone size is stated as once, few or many, or as a class when expanded; others skip it.

J gene,V gene,clone size,D gene,CDR3 DNA,CDR3 protein
TRBJ2-7,TRBV28,-,-,TGTGCCAGCACCTGGGGACCAGGAGGGGAGCAGTACTTC,CASTWGPGGEQYF
TRBJ1-5,TRBV11-2,few,-,TGTGCCAGCAGCGCAAACACGCATAGCAATCAGCCCCAGCATTTT,CASSANTHSNQPQHF
TRBJ1-1,TRBV27,once,TRBD1,TGTGCCAGCAGTCCGGCGCAGGGGGCGACTAGACCTGAAGCTTTCTTT,CASSPAQGATRPEAFF
TRBJ2-3,TRBV30,-,TRBD2,TGTGCCTGGATGTCTCTTAGCGGGAGGACAGATACGCAGTATTTT,CAWMSLSGRTDTQYF
TRBJ2-4,TRBV7-8,-,-,TGTGCCAGCAGCCCAGGCCTGAGACTAGTAATGGGCAAAAACATTCAGTACTTC,CASSPGLRLVMGKNIQYF
TRBJ2-4,TRBV4-1,once,-,TGCGCCAGCAGCCAAGGGGTGACGAGGAAGGGGGATAACAAAAACATTCAGTACTTC,CASSQGVTRKGDNKNIQYF
TRBJ2-5,TRBV7-3,-,TRBD2,TGTGCCAGCAGCTCCTCAGGCGGGAGCGAGACCCAGTACTTC,CASSSSGGSETQYF
TRBJ2-1,TRBV2,-,TRBD2,TGTGCCCTTCAATCCGGGACTAGCGGGAAGAGTGAGCAGTTCTTC,CALQSGTSGKSEQFF
TRBJ1-2,TRBV6-1,-,-,TGTGCCAGCAGTGCGTCCAGCTATGGCTACACCTTC,CASSASSYGYTF
TRBJ1-5,TRBV6-5,-,-,TGTGCCAGCAGCTCTCCCGGGACACTAGATCAGCCCCAGCATTTT,CASSSPGTLDQPQHF
TRBJ2-6,TRBV2,-,TRBD1,TGTGCCAGCAGTAGACAGGGGAGGTGGGGGGCCAACGTCCTGACTTTC,CASSRQGRWGANVLTF
TRBJ2-1,TRBV7-9,-,-,TGTGCCAGCAGCTTAGTACGGGATGAGCAGTTCTTC,CASSLVRDEQFF
TRBJ1-3,TRBV7-6,-,-,TGTGCCAGCAGCTTAGCGCGGACGGGAGCATCTGGAAACACCATATATTTT,CASSLARTGASGNTIYF
TRBJ1-2,TRBV11-2,-,TRBD1,TGTGCCAGCAGCGCGGACAGGCACTATGGCTACACCTTC,CASSADRHYGYTF
TRBJ1-4,TRBV13,-,-,TGTGCCAGCAGCCCCAGACAGAAAACAACTAATGAAAAACTGTTTTTT,CASSPRQKTTNEKLFF
TRBJ2-5,TRBV15,-,TRBD2,TGTGCCACCAGCAGAGATCCGGCGGGAGACGAGACCCAGTACTTC,CATSRDPAGDETQYF
TRBJ2-2,TRBV27,-,TRBD1,TGTGCCAGCAGTTTAGTGGGACAGGGTACCGGGGAGCTGTTTTTT,CASSLVGQGTGELFF
TRBJ2-3,TRBV28,-,-,TGTGCCAGCAGTTTATATACAACATCCAAGATAGCGGAAGGGAGGACAGATACGCAGTATTTT,CASSLYTTSKIAEGRTDTQYF
TRBJ1-6,TRBV27,-,TRBD1,TGTGCCAGCAGTCCCCGGACAGGGTTTACTTCACCCCTCCACTTT,CASSPRTGFTSPLHF
TRBJ1-1,TRBV7-2,once,TRBD1,TGTGCCAGCAGCGTGACAGGGCGGGCTTTCTTT,CASSVTGRAFF
TRBJ1-4,TRBV7-2,-,TRBD1,TGTGCCAGCAGCTTCGGACAGGGTGGAGGAGGTGAAAAACTGTTTTTT,CASSFGQGGGGEKLFF
TRBJ1-1,TRBV27,few,-,TGTGCCAGCAGTTTGGCAGGGATCATGAACACTGAAGCTTTCTTT,CASSLAGIMNTEAFF
TRBJ1-1,TRBV18,once,TRBD1,TGTGCCAGCTCACCGCGCCCAGGGGGTTCAGTGATGAACACTGAAGCTTTCTTT,CASSPRPGGSVMNTEAFF
TRBJ2-7,TRBV2,-,-,TGTGCCAGCAAGCGACAGGATTCCTACGAGCAGTACTTC,CASKRQDSYEQYF
TRBJ1-4,TRBV28,-,TRBD1,TGTGCCAGCAGTTCCGGGACAGGGGGCAGGAAACTGTTTTTT,CASSSGTGGRKLFF
TRBJ2-5,TRBV19,-,-,TGTGCCAGTAGCAGACAGGTCCAAGAGACCCAGTACTTC,CASSRQVQETQYF
TRBJ1-1,TRBV29-1,-,TRBD1,TGCAGCGTTGAACGCGACAGGGGACTTCTGGGCACTGAAGCTTTCTTT,CSVERDRGLLGTEAFF
TRBJ2-7,TRBV19,-,TRBD1,TGTGCCAGTAGTAAGGGACAGGGAGCCTACGAGCAGTACTTC,CASSKGQGAYEQYF
TRBJ2-3,TRBV28,-,TRBD2,TGTGCCAGCAGGGGGACTAGCGGGAGGGCCGGGGAAGGCGCGCAGTATTTT,CASRGTSGRAGEGAQYF
TRBJ2-3,TRBV6-5,-,-,TGTGCCAGCAGGCACTACAGGGGCACAGATACGCAGTATTTT,CASRHYRGTDTQYF
TRBJ2-5,TRBV5-4,-,-,TGTGCCAGCAGTTCCCGGGGGCAAGAGACCCAGTACTTC,CASSSRGQETQYF
TRBJ2-4,TRBV7-2,once,-,TGTGCCAGCAGCTTAAGCAGGACAAAAAACATTCAGTACTTC,CASSLSRTKNIQYF
TRBJ1-2,TRBV5-1,few,TRBD1,TGCGCCAGCAGCTTGGGGGGACAGATTAACTATGGCTACACCTTC,CASSLGGQINYGYTF
TRBJ1-1,TRBV4-3,few,-,TGCGCCAGCAGCCTCAACCCAGGGAACACTGAAGCTTTCTTT,CASSLNPGNTEAFF
TRBJ2-5,TRBV5-1,-,-,TGCGCCAGCAGCTCGGTAGACAGGTCGGAGACCCAGTACTTC,CASSSVDRSETQYF
TRBJ2-1,TRBV4-2,-,TRBD2,TGTGCCAGCAGCCAAGATCGCATCGGGGTGACTAGCGGGACGGGTAATGAGCAGTTCTTC,CASSQDRIGVTSGTGNEQFF
TRBJ2-1,TRBV6-4,-,-,TGTGCCAGCAGTCTACTCGGAGGCAATGAGCAGTTCTTC,CASSLLGGNEQFF
TRBJ2-7,TRBV27,-,-,TGTGCCAGCAGTTTACAAAAAGGGACACAGACCTACGAGCAGTACTTC,CASSLQKGTQTYEQYF